A selection of T cell receptor beta chains follows, all from one sample in a study of cytomegalovirus exposure and HLA in healthy donors. TCRdb keeps only in-frame clones here, not all; method: immunoSEQ multiplex PCR. The table has some 120,000 clones, approximately 72% seen once. The specimen was PBMCs. These receptors all stem from a woman aged 45 to 65 in good health and CMV-seropositive. CDR3s leave out the opening cysteine and the closing phenylalanine or tryptophan.

CDR3 length	V gene	J gene	CDR3 protein
14	TRBV4-1	TRBJ1-3	ASSREDRARGNTIY
12	TRBV11-2	TRBJ2-7	ASSSRTGRGEQY
10	TRBV30	TRBJ2-6	AWSGGANVLT
13	TRBV5-4	TRBJ2-5	ASSPSPGGDETQY
14	TRBV7-2	TRBJ2-1	ASSLVSSGGAYEQF
13	TRBV6-5	TRBJ2-7	ASSKRLAGAYEQY
12	TRBV6-5	TRBJ1-2	ASSSLTGEDGYT
12	TRBV7-3	TRBJ2-3	ASTRDSSTDTQY
9	TRBV6-5	TRBJ2-3	ASSVGLAVY
15	TRBV4-1	TRBJ1-2	ASSQDDLGYRRGGYT
13	TRBV9	TRBJ2-2	ASSHSRIDTGELF
13	TRBV5-4	TRBJ2-1	ASSIGQGFNNEQF
10	TRBV5-8	TRBJ2-7	ASSKDRDRQY
14	TRBV9	TRBJ2-1	ASSGGLAEARNEQF
11	TRBV18	TRBJ1-4	ASSPGVREKLF
13	TRBV18	TRBJ2-7	ASSPAGGHPYEQY
12	TRBV30	TRBJ2-1	AWSGGTSYHEQF
13	TRBV19	TRBJ2-4	ASSIQGLGKNIQY
13	TRBV4-1	TRBJ2-6	ASSPQGSGANVLT
13	TRBV2	TRBJ2-2	ASMETIPNTGELF
12	TRBV29-1	TRBJ2-2	SVQVRGNTGELF
10	TRBV19	TRBJ2-1	ASSLIGERQF
15	TRBV21-1	TRBJ1-4	ASSKAYNRATNEKLF
13	TRBV9	TRBJ1-6	ASSDTQWGGSPLH
12	TRBV2	TRBJ2-5	ASRLQGRGETQY
13	TRBV11-2	TRBJ2-1	ASSLVGAGNNEQF
14	TRBV6-5	TRBJ2-1	ASSYYIAPLYNEQF
13	TRBV4-3	TRBJ2-7	ASSQGTGWDYEQY
14	TRBV6-5	TRBJ2-1	ASSSFGQESYNEQF
17	TRBV29-1	TRBJ1-5	SVAKGTGTGGASNQPQH
10	TRBV11-2	TRBJ2-7	ASSLHGGEQY
13	TRBV29-1	TRBJ2-1	SGRNRQGVFGEQF
12	TRBV13	TRBJ1-6	ASSAGRGNSPLH
11	TRBV6-1	TRBJ2-7	ASSDRVSYEQY
14	TRBV27	TRBJ2-1	ASSIKQGYSYNEQF
11	TRBV10-3	TRBJ2-7	AISIQGTYEQY
11	TRBV2	TRBJ1-2	ASSYRGDYGYT
14	TRBV6-5	TRBJ1-4	ASSYAGGWINEKLF
10	TRBV6-1	TRBJ1-1	ASSDAGGPAF
12	TRBV4-1	TRBJ1-3	ASSQDRSGNTIY
13	TRBV7-9	TRBJ1-2	ASSLAGHYNYGYT
14	TRBV18	TRBJ2-6	ASSPPGISGANVLT
14	TRBV7-2	TRBJ1-5	ASSPFMGGTVQPQH
13	TRBV6-1	TRBJ1-2	ASSEGGTGNYGYT
13	TRBV7-9	TRBJ1-5	ASSPAAGSNQPQH
13	TRBV13	TRBJ2-2	ASNLGLEVTGELF
12	TRBV29-1	TRBJ2-7	SVDVGTGAYEQY
12	TRBV9	TRBJ1-2	ASTQAGRNYGYT
15	TRBV9	TRBJ2-1	ASSPRLPGQGSNEQF